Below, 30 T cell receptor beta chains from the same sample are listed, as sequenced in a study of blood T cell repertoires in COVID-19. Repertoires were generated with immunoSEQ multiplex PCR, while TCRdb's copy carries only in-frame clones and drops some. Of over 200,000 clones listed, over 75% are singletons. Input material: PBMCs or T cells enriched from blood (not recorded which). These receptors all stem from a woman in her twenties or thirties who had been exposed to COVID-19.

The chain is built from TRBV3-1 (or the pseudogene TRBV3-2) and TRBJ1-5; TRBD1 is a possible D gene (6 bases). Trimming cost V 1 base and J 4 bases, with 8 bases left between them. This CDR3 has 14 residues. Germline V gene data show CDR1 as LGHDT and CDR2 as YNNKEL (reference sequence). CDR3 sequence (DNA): TGTGCCAGCAGCCAAGGCACAGGGAATCAGCCCCAGCATTTT. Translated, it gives CASSQGTGNQPQHF.

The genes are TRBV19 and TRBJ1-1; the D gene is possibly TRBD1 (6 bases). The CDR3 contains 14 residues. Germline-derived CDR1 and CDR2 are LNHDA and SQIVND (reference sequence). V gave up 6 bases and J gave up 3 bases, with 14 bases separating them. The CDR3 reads CASSPTGLYTEAFF. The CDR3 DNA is TGTGCCAGTAGCCCTACAGGGTTGTACACTGAAGCTTTCTTT. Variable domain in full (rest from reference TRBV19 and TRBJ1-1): DGGITQSPKYLFRKEGQNVTLSCEQNLNHDAMYWYRQDPGQGLRLIYYSQIVNDFQKGDIAEGYSVSREKKESFPLTVTSAQKNPTAFYLCASSPTGLYTEAFFGQGTRLTVV.

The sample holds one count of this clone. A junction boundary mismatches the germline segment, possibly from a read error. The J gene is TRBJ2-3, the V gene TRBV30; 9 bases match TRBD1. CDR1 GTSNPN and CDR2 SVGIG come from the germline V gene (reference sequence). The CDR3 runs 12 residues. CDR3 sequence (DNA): TGTGCCTGGAGTACTCCGGAAGGGGACAGGGAATTT. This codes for CAWSTPEGDREF.

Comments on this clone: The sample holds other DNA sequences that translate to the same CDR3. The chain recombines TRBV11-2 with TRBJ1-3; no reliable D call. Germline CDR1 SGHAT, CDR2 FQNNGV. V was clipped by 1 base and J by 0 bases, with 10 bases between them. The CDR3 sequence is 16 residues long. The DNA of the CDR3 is TGTGCCAGCAGCTTAGCTGTATCGAGCTCTGGAAACACCATATATTTT. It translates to CASSLAVSSSGNTIYF.

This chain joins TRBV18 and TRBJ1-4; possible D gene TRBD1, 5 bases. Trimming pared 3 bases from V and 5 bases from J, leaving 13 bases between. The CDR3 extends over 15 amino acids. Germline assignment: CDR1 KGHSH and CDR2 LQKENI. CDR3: CASSPKGHYNEKLFF. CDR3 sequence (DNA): TGTGCCAGCTCACCTAAGGGGCACTACAATGAAAAACTGTTTTTT.

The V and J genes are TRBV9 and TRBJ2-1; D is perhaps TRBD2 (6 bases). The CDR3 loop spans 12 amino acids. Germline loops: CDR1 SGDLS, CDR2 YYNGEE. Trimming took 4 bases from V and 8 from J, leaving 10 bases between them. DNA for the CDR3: TGTGCCAGCAGCCTCGGGAGTCATGAGCAGTTCTTC. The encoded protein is CASSLGSHEQFF.

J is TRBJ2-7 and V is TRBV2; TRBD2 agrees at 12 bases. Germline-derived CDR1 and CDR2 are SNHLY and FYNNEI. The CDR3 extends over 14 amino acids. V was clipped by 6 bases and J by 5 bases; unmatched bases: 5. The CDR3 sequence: CASRGLAGGDEQYF. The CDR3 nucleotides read TGTGCCAGCAGGGGGCTAGCGGGAGGGGACGAGCAGTACTTC.

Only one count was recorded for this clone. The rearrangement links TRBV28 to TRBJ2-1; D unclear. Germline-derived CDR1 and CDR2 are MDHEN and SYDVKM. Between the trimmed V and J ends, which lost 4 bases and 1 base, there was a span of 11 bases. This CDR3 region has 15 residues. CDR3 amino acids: CASSWRLRSYNEQFF. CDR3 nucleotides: TGTGCCAGCAGTTGGCGCCTCAGGTCCTACAATGAGCAGTTCTTC.

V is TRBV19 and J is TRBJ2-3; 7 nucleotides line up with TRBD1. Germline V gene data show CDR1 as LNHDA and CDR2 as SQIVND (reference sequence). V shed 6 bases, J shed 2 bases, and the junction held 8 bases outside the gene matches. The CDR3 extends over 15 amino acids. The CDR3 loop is CASSAGTDDTDTQYF. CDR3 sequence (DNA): TGTGCCAGTAGCGCCGGGACAGATGACACAGATACGCAGTATTTT.

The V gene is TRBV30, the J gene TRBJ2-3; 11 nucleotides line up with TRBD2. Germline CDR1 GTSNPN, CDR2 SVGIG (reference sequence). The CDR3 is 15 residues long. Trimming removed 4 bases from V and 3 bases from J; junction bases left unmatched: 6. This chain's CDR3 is CAWTSGRSTTDTQYF. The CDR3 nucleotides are TGTGCCTGGACTAGCGGGAGGAGCACGACAGATACGCAGTATTTT.

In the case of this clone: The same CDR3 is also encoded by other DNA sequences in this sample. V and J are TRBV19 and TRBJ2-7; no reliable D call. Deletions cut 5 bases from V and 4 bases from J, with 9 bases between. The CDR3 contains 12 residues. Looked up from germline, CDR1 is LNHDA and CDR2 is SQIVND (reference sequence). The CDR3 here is CASSSGPYEQYF. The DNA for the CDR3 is TGTGCCAGTAGTTCGGGTCCATACGAGCAGTACTTC.

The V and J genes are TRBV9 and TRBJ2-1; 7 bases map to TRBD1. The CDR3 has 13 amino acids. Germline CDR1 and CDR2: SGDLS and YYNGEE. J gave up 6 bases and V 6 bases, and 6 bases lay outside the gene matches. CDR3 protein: CASTGQVGNEQFF. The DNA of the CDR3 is TGTGCCAGCACCGGACAGGTAGGCAATGAGCAGTTCTTC.

CDR3 in amino acids: CSVGSTKNTEAFF. The CDR3 DNA sequence: TGCAGCGTTGGTTCGACAAAGAACACTGAAGCTTTCTTT. The chain joins TRBV29-1 to TRBJ1-1; D uncertain. Trimming pared 4 bases from V and 1 base from J, leaving 10 bases between. The germline CDR1 and CDR2 sequences are SQVTM and ANQGSEA. This CDR3 contains 13 residues. Looking up the rest from reference TRBV29-1 and TRBJ1-1 gives the full variable domain: SAVISQKPSRDICQRGTSLTIQCQVDSQVTMMFWYRQQPGQSLTLIATANQGSEATYESGFVIDKFPISRPNLTFSTLTVSNMSPEDSSIYLCSVGSTKNTEAFFGQGTRLTVV.

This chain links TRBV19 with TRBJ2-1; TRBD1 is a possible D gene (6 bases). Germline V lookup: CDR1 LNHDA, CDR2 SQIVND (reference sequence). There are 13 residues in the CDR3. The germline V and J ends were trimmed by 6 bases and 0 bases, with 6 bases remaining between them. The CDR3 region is CASRQGSYNEQFF. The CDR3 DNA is TGTGCCAGTAGACAGGGCTCCTACAATGAGCAGTTCTTC. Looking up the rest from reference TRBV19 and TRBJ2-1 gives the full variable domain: DGGITQSPKYLFRKEGQNVTLSCEQNLNHDAMYWYRQDPGQGLRLIYYSQIVNDFQKGDIAEGYSVSREKKESFPLTVTSAQKNPTAFYLCASRQGSYNEQFFGPGTRLTVL.

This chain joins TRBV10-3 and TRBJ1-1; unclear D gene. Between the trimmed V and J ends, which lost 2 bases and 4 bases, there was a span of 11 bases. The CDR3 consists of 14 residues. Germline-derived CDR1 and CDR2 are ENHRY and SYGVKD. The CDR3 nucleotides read TGTGCCATCAGTGAGCGTGGGCATAGCACTGAAGCTTTCTTT. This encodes CAISERGHSTEAFF.

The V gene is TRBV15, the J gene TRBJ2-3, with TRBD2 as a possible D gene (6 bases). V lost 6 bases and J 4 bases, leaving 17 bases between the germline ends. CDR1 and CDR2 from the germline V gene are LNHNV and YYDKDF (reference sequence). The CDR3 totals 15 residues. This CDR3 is CATRGRGGVPDTQYF. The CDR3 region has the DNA TGTGCCACCAGGGGACGGGGAGGTGTTCCAGATACGCAGTATTTT.

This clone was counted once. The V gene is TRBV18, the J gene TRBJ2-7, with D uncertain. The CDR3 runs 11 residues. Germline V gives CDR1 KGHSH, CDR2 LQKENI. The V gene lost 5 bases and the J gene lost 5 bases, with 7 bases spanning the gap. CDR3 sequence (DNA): TGTGCCAGCTCAAACTACGACGAGCAGTACTTC. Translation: CASSNYDEQYF.

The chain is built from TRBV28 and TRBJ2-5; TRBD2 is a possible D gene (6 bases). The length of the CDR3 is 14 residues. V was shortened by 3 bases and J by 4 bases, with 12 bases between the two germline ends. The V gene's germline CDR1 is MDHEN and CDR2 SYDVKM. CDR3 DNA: TGTGCCAGCAGTTTTGGGGGGATAACAGAGACCCAGTACTTC. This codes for CASSFGGITETQYF.

In DNA, the CDR3 is TGTGCCAGCAGCCACCCCTCTCCTTGGACGGGGGAAGAGACCCAGTACTTC. Translated: CASSHPSPWTGEETQYF. The V and J genes are TRBV14 and TRBJ2-5; tentative D call: TRBD2 (6 bases). Germline CDR1 is SGHDN and CDR2 is FVKESK. The CDR3 is made up of 17 amino acids. V was cut by 3 bases and J by 3 bases, with 20 bases left in between.

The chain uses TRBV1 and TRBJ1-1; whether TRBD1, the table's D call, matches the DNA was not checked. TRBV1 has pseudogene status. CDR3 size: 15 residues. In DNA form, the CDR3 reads TGCACCAGCAGCTACCGTCGCCCAGGAATCACTGAAGCTTTCTTT. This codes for CTSSYRRPGITEAFF.

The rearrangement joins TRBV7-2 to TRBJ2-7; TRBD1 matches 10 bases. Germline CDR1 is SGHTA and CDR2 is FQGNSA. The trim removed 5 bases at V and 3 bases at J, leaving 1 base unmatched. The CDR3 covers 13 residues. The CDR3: CASSRTGGYEQYF. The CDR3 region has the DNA TGTGCCAGCAGCCGGACAGGGGGCTACGAGCAGTACTTC.

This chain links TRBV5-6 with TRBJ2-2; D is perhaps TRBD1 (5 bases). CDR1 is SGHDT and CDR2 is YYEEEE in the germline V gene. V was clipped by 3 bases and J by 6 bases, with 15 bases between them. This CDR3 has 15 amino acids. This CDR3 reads CASSSVPGAPGELFF. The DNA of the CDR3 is TGTGCCAGCAGCTCCGTTCCTGGGGCGCCCGGGGAGCTGTTTTTT.

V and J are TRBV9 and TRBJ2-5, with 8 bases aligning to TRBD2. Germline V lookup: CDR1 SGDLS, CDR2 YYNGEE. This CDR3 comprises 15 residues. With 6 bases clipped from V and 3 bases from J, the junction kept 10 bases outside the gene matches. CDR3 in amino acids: CASTEAGEPKETQYF. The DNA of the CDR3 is TGTGCCAGCACCGAAGCGGGAGAGCCAAAAGAGACCCAGTACTTC.

CDR3 in amino acids: CASSIVIGGSNQPQHF. The CDR3 DNA sequence: TGTGCCAGTAGTATTGTGATAGGGGGAAGCAATCAGCCCCAGCATTTT. The rearrangement joins TRBV19 to TRBJ1-5; D possibly corresponds to TRBD1 (6 bases). Trimming took 3 bases from V and 1 from J, leaving 13 bases between them. This CDR3 contains 16 residues. Germline lookup yields CDR1 LNHDA and CDR2 SQIVND (reference sequence).

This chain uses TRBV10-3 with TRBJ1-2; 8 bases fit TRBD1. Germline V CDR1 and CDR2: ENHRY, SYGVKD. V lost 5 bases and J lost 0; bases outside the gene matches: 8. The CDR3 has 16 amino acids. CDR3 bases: TGTGCCATCAGTCCAAACGACAGGGGCGCTAACTATGGCTACACCTTC. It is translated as CAISPNDRGANYGYTF.

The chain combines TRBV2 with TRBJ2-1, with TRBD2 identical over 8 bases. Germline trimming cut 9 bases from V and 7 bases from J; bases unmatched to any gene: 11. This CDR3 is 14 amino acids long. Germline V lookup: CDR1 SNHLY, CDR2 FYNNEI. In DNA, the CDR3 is TGTGCCAGTATAGCGGGAATCACGGGGAATGAGCAGTTCTTC. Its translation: CASIAGITGNEQFF.

CDR3 sequence: CASSAGTSATEQFF. The DNA for the CDR3 is TGTGCCAGCAGCGCTGGGACTAGCGCGACCGAGCAGTTCTTC. The chain recombines TRBV3-1 (or the pseudogene TRBV3-2) with TRBJ2-1; 10 bases agree with TRBD2. The V gene's germline CDR1 is LGHDT and CDR2 YNNKEL (reference sequence). With V trimmed by 5 bases and J by 10 bases, 8 bases remained unmatched. This CDR3 spans 14 amino acids.

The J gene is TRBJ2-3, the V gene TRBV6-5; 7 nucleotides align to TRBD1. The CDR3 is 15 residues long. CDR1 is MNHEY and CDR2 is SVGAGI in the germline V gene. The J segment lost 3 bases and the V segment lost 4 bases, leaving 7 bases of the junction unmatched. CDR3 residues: CASSWSGQRTDTQYF. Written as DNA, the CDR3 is TGTGCCAGCAGTTGGTCGGGACAGAGAACAGATACGCAGTATTTT.

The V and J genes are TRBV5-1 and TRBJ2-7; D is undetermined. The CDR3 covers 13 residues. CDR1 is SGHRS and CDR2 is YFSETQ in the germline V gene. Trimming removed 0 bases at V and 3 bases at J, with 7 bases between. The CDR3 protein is CASSLVENYEQYF. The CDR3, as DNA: TGCGCCAGCAGCTTGGTGGAGAACTACGAGCAGTACTTC.

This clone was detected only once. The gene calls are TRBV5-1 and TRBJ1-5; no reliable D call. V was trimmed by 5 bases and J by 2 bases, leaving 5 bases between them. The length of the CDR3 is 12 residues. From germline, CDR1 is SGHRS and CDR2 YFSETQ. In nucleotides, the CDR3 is TGCGCCAGCAGGAGGGGCAATCAGCCCCAGCATTTT. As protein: CASRRGNQPQHF.